The next 17 T cell receptor beta chains were all read from a single sample in a study of blood T cell repertoires in COVID-19. Clones were read by immunoSEQ multiplex PCR, and TCRdb kept only the in-frame ones, dropping some. Counted here are about 4,300 clones, more than 75% occurring once; the ten biggest clones make up around 42%. Sample: peripheral blood. The source of these receptors is a human donor with active or convalescent COVID-19. The donor label of this sample is uncertain.

V is TRBV3-1 (or the pseudogene TRBV3-2) and J is TRBJ1-4, with no clear D. The CDR3 contains 14 residues. The V gene lost 1 base and the J gene lost 7 bases, with 10 bases spanning the gap. Germline V lookup: CDR1 LGHDT, CDR2 YNNKEL (reference sequence). The DNA of the CDR3 is TGTGCCAGCAGCCAAGGGAGGATAAGTGAAAAACTGTTTTTT. This sequence encodes CASSQGRISEKLFF.

The genes are TRBV20-1 and TRBJ2-3, with TRBD2 as a possible D gene (5 bases). The CDR3 is 14 amino acids. With 3 bases removed from V and 2 bases from J, the gap between germline ends came to 12 bases. Germline V lookup: CDR1 DFQATT, CDR2 SNEGSKA (reference sequence). CDR3 residues: CSASSAGATDTQYF. The DNA of the CDR3 is TGCAGTGCTAGTTCCGCGGGTGCCACAGATACGCAGTATTTT.

This chain uses TRBV9 with TRBJ2-7; a weak D match, TRBD2 (6 bases). The CDR3 loop spans 13 amino acids. Trimming removed 4 bases at V and 3 bases at J, with 11 bases between. Germline V gives CDR1 SGDLS, CDR2 YYNGEE. The CDR3 DNA sequence: TGTGCCAGCAGCATAAATAGCGGCTACGAGCAGTACTTC. Translated: CASSINSGYEQYF.

V is TRBV7-6 and J is TRBJ2-5; a possible D gene is TRBD1 (6 bases). This CDR3 comprises 15 residues. In germline, CDR1 is SGHVS, CDR2 FNYEAQ. V lost 0 bases, J lost 4 bases, and 12 bases lay in between. CDR3 protein: CASSLAHRAAETQYF. The CDR3 DNA follows: TGTGCCAGCAGCTTAGCGCACAGGGCCGCAGAGACCCAGTACTTC.

This clone showed up just once. V and J are TRBV6-2 or TRBV6-3 and TRBJ2-2; D is perhaps TRBD1 (5 bases). Germline V CDR1 and CDR2: MNHEY, SVGEGT. Trimming pared 5 bases from V and 5 bases from J, leaving 12 bases between. This CDR3 has 14 residues. This chain's CDR3 is CASSTDRTTGELFF. The CDR3 region has the DNA TGTGCCAGCAGTACTGACAGAACGACCGGGGAGCTGTTTTTT.

The V and J genes are TRBV2 and TRBJ2-2; tentative D call: TRBD2 (5 bases). The CDR3 consists of 15 residues. Trimming cost V 2 bases and J 2 bases, with 9 bases left between them. Germline V gives CDR1 SNHLY, CDR2 FYNNEI. CDR3 nucleotides: TGTGCCAGCAGTGAATCCAGACTAAACACCGGGGAGCTGTTTTTT. This translates into CASSESRLNTGELFF.

The V gene is TRBV9, the J gene TRBJ2-2; a possible D gene is TRBD2 (5 bases). V shed 0 bases and J shed 0 bases, with 9 bases lying between them. Germline loops: CDR1 SGDLS, CDR2 YYNGEE. There are 16 residues in the CDR3. This CDR3 is CASSVASQANTGELFF. The CDR3 DNA reads TGTGCCAGCAGCGTAGCTAGCCAGGCGAACACCGGGGAGCTGTTTTTT. The whole variable domain, filled in from reference TRBV9 and TRBJ2-2, reads DSGVTQTPKHLITATGQRVTLRCSPRSGDLSVYWYQQSLDQGLQFLIQYYNGEERAKGNILERFSAQQFPDLHSELNLSSLELGDSALYFCASSVASQANTGELFFGEGSRLTVL.

This chain connects TRBV29-1 to TRBJ2-3; TRBD1 might be the D (5 bases). There are 12 residues in the CDR3. CDR1 is SQVTM and CDR2 is ANQGSEA in the germline V gene. V dropped 2 bases and J dropped 6 bases, with 9 bases sitting between them. CDR3 in DNA: TGCAGCGTTGAACAGGGATCCGATACGCAGTATTTT. Translating gives CSVEQGSDTQYF.

The chain recombines TRBV9 with TRBJ1-5; D is perhaps TRBD1 (5 bases). This CDR3 region has 14 residues. Germline-derived CDR1 and CDR2 are SGDLS and YYNGEE. Trimming took off 0 bases at V and 4 bases at J, with 8 bases between the two ends. The CDR3 reads CASSVGGDNQPQHF. For the CDR3, the DNA is TGTGCCAGCAGCGTAGGGGGGGATAATCAGCCCCAGCATTTT. Together with reference TRBV9 and TRBJ1-5, the CDR3 gives the full variable domain: DSGVTQTPKHLITATGQRVTLRCSPRSGDLSVYWYQQSLDQGLQFLIQYYNGEERAKGNILERFSAQQFPDLHSELNLSSLELGDSALYFCASSVGGDNQPQHFGDGTRLSIL.

This clone was counted between two and nine times. V and J are TRBV7-9 and TRBJ1-4; D might be TRBD1 (6 bases). CDR3 length: 13 amino acids. Trimming removed 4 bases from V and 8 bases from J, with 11 bases in between. Germline loops: CDR1 SEHNR, CDR2 FQNEAQ (reference sequence). The CDR3 loop is CASSWLGQEKLFF. For the CDR3, the DNA is TGTGCCAGCAGCTGGCTCGGACAGGAAAAACTGTTTTTT.

The chain links TRBV9 to TRBJ2-7, with TRBD2 matching over 10 bases. Trimming cost V 0 bases and J 3 bases; bases outside gene matches: 3. Per the germline V gene, CDR1 is SGDLS and CDR2 is YYNGEE. The CDR3 length is 15 residues. CDR3 protein: CASSVEPSGSYEQYF. The DNA for the CDR3 is TGTGCCAGCAGCGTAGAGCCTAGCGGGAGCTACGAGCAGTACTTC. Full variable domain (outside the CDR3, taken from reference TRBV9 and TRBJ2-7): DSGVTQTPKHLITATGQRVTLRCSPRSGDLSVYWYQQSLDQGLQFLIQYYNGEERAKGNILERFSAQQFPDLHSELNLSSLELGDSALYFCASSVEPSGSYEQYFGPGTRLTVT.

V and J are TRBV18 and TRBJ2-7, with 16 nucleotides matching TRBD2. V lost 3 bases, J lost 9 bases, and 5 bases stayed unmatched. The CDR3 length is 15 residues. In germline, CDR1 is KGHSH, CDR2 LQKENI. This CDR3 reads CASSPGTSGRAVQYF. DNA for the CDR3: TGTGCCAGCTCACCCGGGACTAGCGGGAGGGCCGTGCAGTACTTC.

V and J are TRBV30 and TRBJ1-1, with D uncertain. V gave up 1 base and J gave up 1 base, with 7 bases separating them. Per the germline V gene, CDR1 is GTSNPN and CDR2 is SVGIG (reference sequence). CDR3 length: 13 residues. This CDR3 reads CAWSAWRNTEAFF. The CDR3, as DNA: TGTGCCTGGAGTGCGTGGAGGAACACTGAAGCTTTCTTT.

This sequence joins TRBV16 and TRBJ2-3, with 8 bases identical to TRBD2. The CDR3 has 17 residues. J was trimmed by 4 bases and V by 4 bases; bases with no gene match: 13. Germline-derived CDR1 and CDR2 are KGHSY and FQNENV. CDR3 loop: CASSLIGGTSRADTQYF. In DNA, the CDR3 is TGTGCCAGCAGCCTAATCGGGGGGACTAGTCGCGCAGATACGCAGTATTTT.

The chain recombines TRBV7-9 with TRBJ2-1; 11 nucleotides agree with TRBD2. CDR1 is SEHNR, CDR2 FQNEAQ, per germline (reference sequence). The CDR3 is 15 residues long. After removal of 6 bases from V and 5 bases from J, the junction contained 6 bases not matched to a gene. CDR3 protein: CASSPSGRMNNEQFF. As DNA, the CDR3 is TGTGCCAGCAGTCCTAGCGGGAGGATGAACAATGAGCAGTTCTTC.

V is TRBV4-3 and J is TRBJ2-5; D unresolved. V was pared by 1 base and J by 2 bases, with 17 bases between. Looked up from germline, CDR1 is LGHNA and CDR2 is YSLEER. This CDR3 has 17 amino acids. Here the CDR3 reads CASSQGALTDTQETQYF. The CDR3 DNA reads TGCGCCAGCAGCCAAGGTGCACTCACCGACACTCAAGAGACCCAGTACTTC.

This clone was detected a few times. This sequence joins TRBV12-3 or TRBV12-4 and TRBJ1-2, with a weak D call TRBD1 (5 bases). Trimming cost V 2 bases and J 13 bases, with 14 bases left between them. The CDR3 sequence is 12 residues long. CDR3 protein: CASSLIEEGRTF. The DNA of the CDR3 is TGTGCCAGCAGTTTAATCGAGGAGGGACGCACCTTC.